The present entry profiles one TCR beta chain with its context. Its antigen remains unidentified. The source of the sample is a study of T cell repertoires in cytomegalovirus infection. Overall study: Matching HLA type, along with CMV infection, was indicated by public TCR beta signatures. General study points: In two of eight donors, the top clonotype was HLA-C-restricted CMV-specific. CMV carriers with the relevant HLA were identified by cumulative public TCR beta family frequency.

TCRdb re-analysed the reads in MiXCR, keeping a single row per CDR3 protein. Of about 230,000 distinct CDR3 sequences listed, 22% were seen once; the top ten hold roughly 20%. CDR3 length: 15 residues. CDR1 is SGDLS and CDR2 is YYNGEE in the germline V gene. Trimming removed 4 bases from V and 2 bases from J; junction bases left unmatched: 9. The chain combines TRBV9 with TRBJ2-7, with TRBD2 identical over 7 bases. The specimen was CD8+ T cells from PBMCs. The clonotype was recovered from a human donor in good health (CMV status not recorded). Some clones in this sample may be carry-over from other donors' samples. The CDR3 protein is CASSPGVGGAYEQYF. The CDR3 DNA reads TGTGCCAGCAGCCCGGGAGTGGGGGGGGCCTACGAGCAGTACTTC.